This record looks at one TCR beta chain sequence and its context. Its matching antigen is unknown. Cells designated naive CD8 were CD45RO-negative and were positively selected for CCR7, with terminally differentiated effector memory CD45RA+ cells excluded. The data belong to a study of shared clonotypes between healthy human individuals. On the study more broadly: Per donor, CD8 memory used one plate, CD8 naive used two, CD4 memory used three and CD4 naive used three.

Whole-study findings and limits: Clonotypes not shared had lower generation probabilities than those common to all four donors.

V lost 3 bases, J lost 3 bases, and 17 bases lay in between. Germline CDR1 and CDR2: LNHDA and SQIVND (reference sequence). The CDR3 length is 16 residues. Only in-frame clones appear in the TCRdb table, and some are missing; sequencing was by immunoSEQ multiplex PCR. The sample records some 2 million clones, approximately 94% being singletons. The chain uses TRBV19 and TRBJ1-2, with a possible D match to TRBD1 (5 bases). Sequenced input: naive CD8+ T cells sorted from blood. This clonotype originated in a man in his late teens or twenties in good health. Here the CDR3 DNA reads TGTGCCAGTAGTATGCGTGGAGGGGAGCTACACTATGGCTACACCTTC. This codes for CASSMRGGELHYGYTF.